One TCR beta chain is described in this entry. Its antigen is currently unknown. The record originates from a study of OX40 agonist ivuxolimab in advanced cancers. Study-wide points: Clonal expansion in partial responders at 0.1-3.0 mg/kg ranked among the lowest.

CDR3 length: 14 amino acids. The trim removed 2 bases at V and 4 bases at J, leaving 3 bases unmatched. Germline CDR1 is ENHRY and CDR2 is SYGVKD. Repertoires were generated with immunoSEQ multiplex PCR, while TCRdb's copy carries only in-frame clones and drops some. The repertoire holds approximately 46,000 clones, with approximately 86% as singletons. V gene TRBV10-3 combines with J gene TRBJ1-2, with TRBD1 matching 8 bases. The sample consisted of CD4+ or CD8+ T cells sorted from blood, taken in a trial of the OX40 agonist ivuxolimab. The clonotype originates from an adult with an advanced solid tumor such as melanoma, head and neck, liver or kidney cancer. The CDR3 region has the DNA TGTGCCATCAGTGAGGAGGGACAGGTCTATGGCTACACCTTC. This encodes CAISEEGQVYGYTF.